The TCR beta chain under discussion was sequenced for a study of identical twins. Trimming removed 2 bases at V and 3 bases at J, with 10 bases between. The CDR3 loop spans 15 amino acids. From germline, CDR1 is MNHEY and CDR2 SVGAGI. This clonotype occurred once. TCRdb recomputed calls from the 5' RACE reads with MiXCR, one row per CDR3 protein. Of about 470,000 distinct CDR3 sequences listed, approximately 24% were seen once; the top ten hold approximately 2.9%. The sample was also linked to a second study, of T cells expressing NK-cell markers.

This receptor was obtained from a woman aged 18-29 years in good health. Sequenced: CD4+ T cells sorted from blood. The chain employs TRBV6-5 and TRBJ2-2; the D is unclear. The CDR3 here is CASSYVASHTGELFF. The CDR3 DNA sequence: TGTGCCAGCAGTTACGTAGCCAGCCACACCGGGGAGCTGTTTTTT.